Following are 12 T cell receptor beta chains from one sample sequenced in a study of T-cell memory formation after mild COVID-19. One entry per CDR3 protein, called by TCRdb with MiXCR from the 5' RACE reads. The sample contains some 450,000 distinct CDR3 sequences, about a sixth of which appear only once. Material for sequencing was PBMCs or a T cell subset sorted from them (not recorded which). The receptors were gathered from a man younger than 35 who had mild COVID-19 (a few samples of this study predate the infection). Cell type and time point are not known.

This clonotype was found a few times. The chain combines TRBV2 with TRBJ2-7, with TRBD1 as a possible D gene (6 bases). Germline V gene sequence: CDR1 SNHLY, CDR2 FYNNEI. V lost 7 bases, J lost 4 bases, and 20 bases lay in between. This CDR3 is 15 amino acids long. The DNA of the CDR3 is TGTGCCAGCACCCCCAAGGGGGTCATGGGTTACGAGCAGTACTTC. This translates into CASTPKGVMGYEQYF.

The V gene is TRBV6-6, the J gene TRBJ2-7, with D possibly being TRBD1 (6 bases). Trimming removed 2 bases at V and 2 bases at J, with 13 bases between. This CDR3 region has 15 residues. Germline V gives CDR1 MNHNY, CDR2 SVGAGI (reference sequence). DNA of the CDR3: TGTGCCAGCAGTTACGGTTCAACAGGGACCTACGAGCAGTACTTC. This sequence encodes CASSYGSTGTYEQYF.

V is TRBV12-3 or TRBV12-4 and J is TRBJ2-1; no firm D call. CDR3 length: 13 amino acids. Trimming shortened V by 3 bases and J by 3 bases, and 6 bases separated the two germline ends. The CDR3 spells CASSFVDYNEQFF. The CDR3 nucleotides are TGTGCCAGCAGTTTCGTAGACTACAATGAGCAGTTCTTC.

This clonotype was found once. The chain joins TRBV11-2 to TRBJ2-1; TRBD2 agrees at 7 bases. Germline V gene sequence: CDR1 SGHAT, CDR2 FQNNGV. V shed 2 bases and J 3 bases; nucleotides not matched to a gene: 4. The CDR3 contains 15 residues. The CDR3 region has the DNA TGTGCCAGCAGCTTAAACCGGGGGGACTACAATGAGCAGTTCTTC. Translated, it gives CASSLNRGDYNEQFF.

This clonotype was seen a few times. The chain uses TRBV6-5 and TRBJ2-7; D unclear. CDR1 is MNHEY, CDR2 SVGAGI, per germline. Trimming removed 0 bases at V and 3 bases at J, with 9 bases between. The CDR3 runs to 14 residues. CDR3 residues: CASSYSKADYEQYF. The CDR3 region has the DNA TGTGCCAGCAGTTACTCGAAGGCGGACTACGAGCAGTACTTC.

The V and J genes are TRBV5-1 and TRBJ1-3; D possibly corresponds to TRBD1 (5 bases). The CDR3 runs to 14 residues. Trimming stripped 5 bases from V and 4 bases from J, with 13 bases between. The germline CDR1 and CDR2 sequences are SGHRS and YFSETQ. CDR3 loop: CASRSGGQGNTIYF. In DNA form, the CDR3 reads TGCGCCAGCAGATCTGGAGGACAAGGAAACACCATATATTTT.

This clonotype occurred many times. This chain joins TRBV18 and TRBJ2-1; 7 bases match TRBD1. From germline, CDR1 is KGHSH and CDR2 LQKENI. CDR3 length equals 14 residues. The V segment lost 5 bases and the J segment 6 bases; nucleotides outside the gene matches: 7. The CDR3 is CASSGDRQANEQFF. The CDR3 DNA reads as TGTGCCAGCTCAGGGGACAGACAGGCCAATGAGCAGTTCTTC.

The chain has TRBV28 and TRBJ2-3, with 10 bases aligning to TRBD2. The CDR3 has 18 amino acids. Germline lookup yields CDR1 MDHEN and CDR2 SYDVKM. J lost 4 bases, V lost 4 bases, and 14 bases had no gene match. The CDR3 bases are TGTGCCAGCAGTTGGCGGTTGGGTACTAGCGGGGACCCAGATACGCAGTATTTT. Protein: CASSWRLGTSGDPDTQYF.

V is TRBV11-2 and J is TRBJ2-3; no definite D call. V shed 2 bases and J shed 2 bases, with 8 bases lying between them. The CDR3 totals 14 residues. The germline V gene encodes CDR1 SGHAT and CDR2 FQNNGV. This CDR3 reads CASSLRLTTDTQYF. For the CDR3, the DNA is TGTGCCAGCAGCTTAAGACTTACCACAGATACGCAGTATTTT.

This clonotype was seen only a few times. The chain recombines TRBV27 with TRBJ2-7; 7 positions agree with TRBD1. Germline loops: CDR1 MNHEY, CDR2 SMNVEV (reference sequence). The CDR3 consists of 18 residues. V dropped 2 bases and J dropped 0; count of bases not matched to a gene: 13. Here the CDR3 reads CASSLREHRDSYSYEQYF. In nucleotides, the CDR3 is TGTGCCAGCAGTTTAAGGGAACACCGGGACAGCTACTCCTACGAGCAGTACTTC.

This clonotype has at least ten counts. The gene calls are TRBV6-5 and TRBJ2-7, with 11 bases aligning to TRBD1. Germline loops: CDR1 MNHEY, CDR2 SVGAGI. Trimming took 6 bases from V and 0 from J; bases not matched to a gene: 7. The CDR3 has 16 amino acids. The CDR3 sequence is CASRPSGTGGSYEQYV. The CDR3 DNA reads as TGTGCCAGCAGACCTTCCGGGACAGGGGGCTCCTACGAGCAGTACGTC.

A few counts support this clonotype. The chain is built from TRBV4-1 and TRBJ1-2, with 9 bases aligning to TRBD1. This CDR3 contains 18 residues. CDR1 MGHRA and CDR2 YSYEKL come from the germline V gene. The ends lost 6 bases at V and 4 bases at J; junction bases unmatched: 18. The CDR3 is CASRIIGTGQPIAYGYTF. In nucleotides, the CDR3 is TGCGCCAGCAGGATAATCGGGACAGGGCAACCCATAGCCTATGGCTACACCTTC.